This T cell receptor beta chain comes out of a study of post-analysis software for immune sequencing data. Whole-study context: Relapsing-remitting, secondary progressive and progressive-relapsing forms made up the multiple sclerosis disease courses.

As to this clonotype: Its specificity is unknown. The germline gene is not matched at one end of the junction; a read error may be the cause.

Study-wide points: Diversity measured as normalized Chao1 was significantly lower in multiple sclerosis patients than in controls. Samples prepared in the same batch strongly co-clustered by F measure. The five TRBV segments detected at higher frequency in patients than in controls included TRBV5-6, TRBV5-1 and TRBV20-1.

Germline CDR1 reads MNHEY; CDR2 reads SVGEGT. The CDR3 covers 15 residues. Sequencing libraries made from TCR beta cDNA carried unique molecular identifiers. The T cell input of roughly 0.9 to 11 million gave 400,000 to 500,000 cDNA molecules. Each CDR3 protein is one row after TCRdb ran MiXCR on the PCR reads. The table has fewer than 850,000 distinct CDR3 sequences, less than 35% seen once. The rearrangement links TRBV6-2 or TRBV6-3 to TRBJ2-2, with D tentatively TRBD2 (5 bases). The source is a girl aged 10 to 17 with multiple sclerosis. What was sequenced was blood. CDR3 residues: CASTYLRTNTGERFF. The CDR3 DNA follows: TGTGCCAGCACCTACCTCAGGACGAACACCGGGGAGCGGTTTTTT.